What follows are 10 T cell receptor beta chains derived from one specimen sequenced in a study of radiation and T cells in renal cell carcinoma. Sequencing used immunoSEQ multiplex PCR; TCRdb keeps in-frame clones, though not all of them. Of about 150,000 clones in the sample, 88% are singletons; the top ten hold 4.1%. Sample time point: baseline pretreatment blood. Treatment of the sample: 15 Gy SBRT to primary tumor, nephrectomy 4 weeks later. Sequenced material: blood, taken from a patient whose treatment included radiotherapy and nephrectomy. The receptors derive from a woman in her 70s with renal cell carcinoma.

This clone occurred once. The chain links TRBV5-1 to TRBJ1-2; TRBD1 aligns across 9 bases. The CDR3 length is 15 residues. The germline gives CDR1 SGHRS, CDR2 YFSETQ. J was trimmed by 4 bases and V by 0 bases; bases with no gene match: 4. The CDR3, as DNA: TGCGCCAGCAGCTTGGACAGGGGGCTTGTCTATGGCTACACCTTC. This sequence encodes CASSLDRGLVYGYTF. Using reference TRBV5-1 and TRBJ1-2 for the parts outside the CDR3, the full variable domain is KAGVTQTPRYLIKTRGQQVTLSCSPISGHRSVSWYQQTPGQGLQFLFEYFSETQRNKGNFPGRFSGRQFSNSRSEMNVSTLELGDSALYLCASSLDRGLVYGYTFGSGTRLTVV.

The J gene is TRBJ1-3, the V gene TRBV2; 7 bases line up with TRBD1. With V trimmed by 6 bases and J by 0 bases, 5 bases remained unmatched. There are 15 residues in the CDR3. CDR1 is SNHLY and CDR2 is FYNNEI in the germline V gene. The CDR3 loop is CASSEGQFSGNTIYF. CDR3 sequence (DNA): TGTGCCAGCAGCGAGGGACAGTTCTCTGGAAACACCATATATTTT.

The CDR3 bases are TGTGCCAGCACCTACAGGGGAACTAATGAAAAACTGTTTTTT. Protein sequence: CASTYRGTNEKLFF. This sequence joins TRBV7-9 and TRBJ1-4, with 7 bases identical to TRBD1. There are 14 residues in the CDR3. V lost 7 bases to trimming and J lost 1 base; unmatched junction nucleotides: 3. Germline loops: CDR1 SEHNR, CDR2 FQNEAQ (reference sequence). Full variable domain (missing parts from reference TRBV7-9 and TRBJ1-4): DTGVSQNPRHKITKRGQNVTFRCDPISEHNRLYWYRQTLGQGPEFLTYFQNEAQLEKSRLLSDRFSAERPKGSFSTLEIQRTEQGDSAMYLCASTYRGTNEKLFFGSGTQLSVL.

This clone was observed a handful of times. CDR3 sequence reads: CASSLSSDSKTMGAAEAFF. The DNA of the CDR3 is TGCGCCAGCAGCTTGTCTAGCGACTCGAAAACCATGGGGGCCGCTGAAGCTTTCTTT. The chain combines TRBV5-1 with TRBJ1-1; maybe TRBD1 (6 bases). Germline-derived CDR1 and CDR2 are SGHRS and YFSETQ. V shed 1 base and J shed 6 bases, with 28 bases lying between them. The CDR3 is made up of 19 amino acids.

The chain recombines TRBV5-6 with TRBJ1-6; 8 bases align to TRBD1. The CDR3 has 15 amino acids. Germline loops: CDR1 SGHDT, CDR2 YYEEEE. The V segment lost 3 bases and the J segment 9 bases; nucleotides outside the gene matches: 8. The CDR3 here is CASSSNGQGTSPLHF. In DNA, the CDR3 is TGTGCCAGCAGCTCAAACGGACAGGGAACTTCACCCCTCCACTTT. The full variable domain, its missing parts supplied by reference TRBV5-6 and TRBJ1-6, is DAGVTQSPTHLIKTRGQQVTLRCSPKSGHDTVSWYQQALGQGPQFIFQYYEEEERQRGNFPDRFSGHQFPNYSSELNVNALLLGDSALYLCASSSNGQGTSPLHFGNGTRLTVT.

The V gene is TRBV6-1, the J gene TRBJ2-7, with D tentatively TRBD1 or TRBD2 (5 bases each). This CDR3 has 16 residues. Trimming shortened V by 3 bases and J by 2 bases, and 17 bases separated the two germline ends. Germline V gene data show CDR1 as MNHNS and CDR2 as SASEGT. CDR3 amino acids: CASSDPRGSPTYEQYF. In DNA form, the CDR3 reads TGTGCCAGCAGTGACCCGAGGGGCAGTCCAACCTACGAGCAGTACTTC.

V gene TRBV7-2 combines with J gene TRBJ1-2; D gene uncertain. The V end was cut by 1 base, the J end by 1 base, with 10 bases between. This CDR3 has 15 amino acids. Germline V lookup: CDR1 SGHTA, CDR2 FQGNSA. CDR3 in amino acids: CASSLVEGFNYGYTF. CDR3 sequence (DNA): TGTGCCAGCAGCTTAGTAGAGGGATTTAACTATGGCTACACCTTC.

CDR3 DNA: TGTGCCAGCACCGAAAGGGGCAGGGTGAACACTGAAGCTTTCTTT. Translating it yields CASTERGRVNTEAFF. The rearrangement joins TRBV6-6 to TRBJ1-1, with D possibly being TRBD1 (5 bases). Trimming took off 7 bases at V and 0 bases at J, with 15 bases between the two ends. The CDR3 runs 15 residues. The germline gives CDR1 MNHNY, CDR2 SVGAGI (reference sequence).

The chain links TRBV19 to TRBJ2-7; D possibly corresponds to TRBD2 (6 bases). Looked up from germline, CDR1 is LNHDA and CDR2 is SQIVND (reference sequence). V was clipped by 7 bases and J by 2 bases, with 12 bases between them. This CDR3 has 13 amino acids. The CDR3 spells CASKPSGAYEQYF. CDR3 DNA: TGTGCCAGTAAACCTTCGGGGGCCTACGAGCAGTACTTC.

The chain employs TRBV15 and TRBJ1-2; a weak D match, TRBD1 (6 bases). Germline V gives CDR1 LNHNV, CDR2 YYDKDF (reference sequence). With 0 bases removed from V and 4 bases from J, the gap between germline ends came to 12 bases. CDR3 length: 15 residues. In DNA form, the CDR3 reads TGTGCCACCAGCAGAGACAGGGGTGGTAGCTATGGCTACACCTTC. Translation gives CATSRDRGGSYGYTF.